This TCR beta chain was sequenced for a study of cytomegalovirus exposure and HLA in healthy donors. Findings and limits, study-wide: Investigators reported approximately 150 TCR beta chains as tied to cytomegalovirus. First-cohort TCR clusters were later found to tend to co-occur in the roughly 130 validation repertoires. Testing in vitro showed a few CMV-associated chains specific for CMV antigens. Reports credit the classifier with highly specific, highly sensitive diagnosis of cytomegalovirus status.

With respect to this clone: Its specificity is not known.

This table comes from immunoSEQ multiplex PCR, and its TCRdb copy is limited to in-frame clones, with some not included. In the table there are some 59,000 clones, roughly nine tenths of which are singletons. V was pared by 1 base and J by 8 bases, with 4 bases of the junction left unmatched. Looked up from germline, CDR1 is LGHNA and CDR2 is YNFKEQ. This CDR3 is built from 14 residues. The TCR sequence derives from a woman younger than 35 in good health and CMV-seronegative. The V and J genes are TRBV4-2 and TRBJ1-2, with 10 bases identical to TRBD1. The material sequenced was PBMCs. CDR3 loop: CASSQVGTGEGYTF. The CDR3, as DNA: TGTGCCAGCAGCCAAGTGGGGACAGGGGAAGGCTACACCTTC.